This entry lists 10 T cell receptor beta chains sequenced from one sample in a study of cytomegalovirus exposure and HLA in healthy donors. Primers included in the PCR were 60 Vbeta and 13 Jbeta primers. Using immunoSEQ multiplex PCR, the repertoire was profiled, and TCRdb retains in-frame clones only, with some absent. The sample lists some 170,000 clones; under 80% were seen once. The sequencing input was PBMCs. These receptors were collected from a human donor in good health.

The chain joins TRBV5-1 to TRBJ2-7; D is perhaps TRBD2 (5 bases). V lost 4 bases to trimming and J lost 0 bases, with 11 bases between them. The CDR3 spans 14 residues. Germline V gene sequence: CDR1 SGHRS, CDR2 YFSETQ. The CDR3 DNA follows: TGCGCCAGCAGCCCGGGGTACAGCTCCTACGAGCAGTACTTC. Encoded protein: CASSPGYSSYEQYF. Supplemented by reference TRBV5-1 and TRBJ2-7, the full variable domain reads KAGVTQTPRYLIKTRGQQVTLSCSPISGHRSVSWYQQTPGQGLQFLFEYFSETQRNKGNFPGRFSGRQFSNSRSEMNVSTLELGDSALYLCASSPGYSSYEQYFGPGTRLTVT.

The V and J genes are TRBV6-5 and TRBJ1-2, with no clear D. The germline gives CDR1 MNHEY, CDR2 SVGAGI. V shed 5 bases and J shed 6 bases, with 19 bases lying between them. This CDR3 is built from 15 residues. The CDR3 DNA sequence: TGTGCCAGCAGTCCACGCGATGATGTCTTGGATGGCTACACCTTC. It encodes CASSPRDDVLDGYTF.

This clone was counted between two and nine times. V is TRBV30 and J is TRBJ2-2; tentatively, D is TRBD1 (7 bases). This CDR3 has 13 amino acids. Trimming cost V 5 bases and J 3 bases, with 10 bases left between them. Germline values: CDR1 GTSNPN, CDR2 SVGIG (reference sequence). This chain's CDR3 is CAWAGGYTGELFF. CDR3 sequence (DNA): TGTGCCTGGGCAGGGGGGTACACCGGGGAGCTGTTTTTT.

The CDR3 reads CASSRTGLNNEQFF. The CDR3 DNA reads TGTGCCAGCAGTCGGACAGGGTTAAATAATGAGCAGTTCTTC. The rearrangement links TRBV7-3 to TRBJ2-1; 8 bases align to TRBD1. The CDR3 is 14 residues long. The germline CDR1 and CDR2 sequences are SGHTA and FQGTGA. J was trimmed by 7 bases and V by 6 bases; bases with no gene match: 8. The complete variable domain, with remaining parts taken from reference TRBV7-3 and TRBJ2-1, reads GAGVSQTPSNKVTEKGKYVELRCDPISGHTALYWYRQSLGQGPEFLIYFQGTGAADDSGLPNDRFFAVRPEGSVSTLKIQRTERGDSAVYLCASSRTGLNNEQFFGPGTRLTVL.

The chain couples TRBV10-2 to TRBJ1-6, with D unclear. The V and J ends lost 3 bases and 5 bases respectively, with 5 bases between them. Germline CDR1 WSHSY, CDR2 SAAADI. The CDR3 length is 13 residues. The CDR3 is CASSDHNNSPLHF. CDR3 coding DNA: TGCGCCAGCAGTGACCACAATAATTCACCCCTCCACTTT.

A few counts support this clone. The CDR3 is CASSSARDRANSPLHF. CDR3 in DNA: TGTGCCAGCAGCTCGGCCCGGGACAGGGCCAATTCACCCCTCCACTTT. The rearrangement links TRBV5-4 to TRBJ1-6; 9 nucleotides line up with TRBD1. The germline V gene encodes CDR1 SGHNT and CDR2 YYREEE (reference sequence). J was trimmed by 7 bases and V by 3 bases; bases with no gene match: 8. The CDR3 has 16 amino acids.

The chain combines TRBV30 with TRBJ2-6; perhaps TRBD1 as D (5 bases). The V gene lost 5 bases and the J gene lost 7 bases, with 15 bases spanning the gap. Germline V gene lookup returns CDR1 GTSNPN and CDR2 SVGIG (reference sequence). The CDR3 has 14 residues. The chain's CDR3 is CAWDSSLGANVLTF. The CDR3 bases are TGTGCCTGGGACAGCTCCCTTGGAGCCAACGTCCTGACTTTC.

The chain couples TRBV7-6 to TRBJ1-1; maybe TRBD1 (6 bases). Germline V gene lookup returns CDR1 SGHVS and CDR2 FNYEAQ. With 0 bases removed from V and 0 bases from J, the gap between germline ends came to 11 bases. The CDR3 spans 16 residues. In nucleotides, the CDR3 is TGTGCCAGCAGCTTAGCTAAGGGACATCTGAACACTGAAGCTTTCTTT. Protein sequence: CASSLAKGHLNTEAFF.

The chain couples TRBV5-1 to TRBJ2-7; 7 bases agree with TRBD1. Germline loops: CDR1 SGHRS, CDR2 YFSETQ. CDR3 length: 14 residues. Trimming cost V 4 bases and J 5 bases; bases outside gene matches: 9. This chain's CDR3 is CASSRIGQAHEQYF. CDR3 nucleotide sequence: TGCGCCAGCAGCAGGATTGGACAGGCCCACGAGCAGTACTTC. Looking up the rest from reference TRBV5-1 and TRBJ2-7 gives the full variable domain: KAGVTQTPRYLIKTRGQQVTLSCSPISGHRSVSWYQQTPGQGLQFLFEYFSETQRNKGNFPGRFSGRQFSNSRSEMNVSTLELGDSALYLCASSRIGQAHEQYFGPGTRLTVT.

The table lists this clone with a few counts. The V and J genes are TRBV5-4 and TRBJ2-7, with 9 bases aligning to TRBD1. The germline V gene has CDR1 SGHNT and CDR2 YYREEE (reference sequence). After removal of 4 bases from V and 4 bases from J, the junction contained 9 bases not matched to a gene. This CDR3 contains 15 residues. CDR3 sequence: CASSPSGTGIYEQYF. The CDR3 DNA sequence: TGTGCCAGCAGCCCTTCCGGGACAGGGATTTACGAGCAGTACTTC.